This record concerns one TCR beta chain sequence. Antigen unknown. The data stem from a study of beta chain features in type 1 diabetes. Overall study results and limits: Type 1 diabetes patients had moderately but significantly shorter TCRB CDR3s in all four CD4+ subsets.

Germline CDR1 reads MNHNY; CDR2 reads SVGAGI (reference sequence). The V and J ends lost 2 bases and 1 base respectively, with 10 bases between them. The CDR3 loop spans 15 amino acids. The investigators reverse transcribed all of the isolated RNA, so they sequenced expressed TCRB transcripts. The data were produced by immunoSEQ multiplex PCR, yet TCRdb's version contains in-frame clones alone and is incomplete. Among 25,000 to 35,000 clones listed, less than 65% were seen once. The sequence came from a woman in her twenties or thirties with type 1 diabetes. V usage is TRBV6-6 and J usage is TRBJ2-3; D unclear. The specimen was Tregs from blood. The CDR3 DNA reads TGTGCCAGCAGTTACCGAGGCTCGGGCACAGATACGCAGTATTTT. Translation: CASSYRGSGTDTQYF.